The 21 T cell receptor beta chains below come from one sample, sequenced in a study of long-term antiretroviral therapy in people with HIV. At the survey level, the v3.0 immunoSEQ assay was run. Generated by immunoSEQ multiplex PCR, the TCRdb table keeps only in-frame clones and is missing some. The sample consists of tens of thousands of clones, 84% of them appearing once. Sequences were derived from unsorted PBMCs, sampled 3 years after starting antiretroviral therapy. These receptors were taken from a middle-aged man with HIV.

J is TRBJ2-1 and V is TRBV2; weak D call: TRBD2 (5 bases). This CDR3 is 14 amino acids long. V lost 6 bases and J 4 bases, leaving 13 bases between the germline ends. Germline V gene sequence: CDR1 SNHLY, CDR2 FYNNEI. The CDR3 region is CASRDPRTYNEQFF. CDR3 in DNA: TGTGCCAGCAGGGACCCGAGGACTTACAATGAGCAGTTCTTC.

CDR3 sequence reads: CASSFRRAVGEAFF. CDR3 nucleotide sequence: TGTGCCAGCAGCTTCCGCCGGGCAGTTGGTGAAGCTTTCTTT. The V call is TRBV13, the J call TRBJ1-1; no firm D call. Trimming took 3 bases from V and 7 from J, leaving 15 bases between them. In germline, CDR1 is PRHDT, CDR2 FYEKMQ (reference sequence). The length of the CDR3 is 14 residues.

The genes are TRBV21-1 and TRBJ1-2. TRBV21-1 has pseudogene status. The CDR3 loop spans 17 amino acids. The CDR3 loop reads CASSKVGGGEVEYGYTF. In DNA, the CDR3 is TGTGCCAGCAGCAAAGTAGGGGGGGGCGAAGTGGAATATGGCTACACCTTC.

This chain joins TRBV12-5 and TRBJ2-4, with D possibly matching TRBD2 (5 bases). With 0 bases removed from V and 1 base from J, the gap between germline ends came to 10 bases. CDR3 size: 16 residues. The germline CDR1 and CDR2 sequences are LGHNT and FRNRAP. The CDR3 DNA sequence: TGTGCTAGTGGTTTGGTAAGGACTGGCGCCAAAAACATTCAGTACTTC. It translates to CASGLVRTGAKNIQYF.

This clone has more than one count but fewer than ten. The V gene is TRBV11-2, the J gene TRBJ2-7, with no clear D. Germline lookup yields CDR1 SGHAT and CDR2 FQNNGV. CDR3 length: 14 amino acids. Trimming left V 0 bases short and J 4 bases short, with 10 bases between. This CDR3 is CASSLEARVYEQYF. Written as DNA, the CDR3 is TGTGCCAGCAGCTTAGAGGCCAGAGTTTACGAGCAGTACTTC.

The CDR3 sequence is CASSQLLGANVLTF. In DNA form, the CDR3 reads TGCGCCAGCAGCCAGCTGCTCGGGGCCAACGTCCTGACTTTC. J is TRBJ2-6 and V is TRBV4-1; D gene ambiguous. Between the trimmed V and J ends, which lost 3 bases and 4 bases, there was a span of 7 bases. The CDR3 is 14 amino acids. CDR1 is MGHRA and CDR2 is YSYEKL in the germline V gene.

The chain employs TRBV28 and TRBJ2-7; 9 bases align to TRBD2. The length of the CDR3 is 13 residues. CDR1 and CDR2 from the germline V gene are MDHEN and SYDVKM. The J segment lost 5 bases and the V segment lost 11 bases, leaving 10 bases of the junction unmatched. CDR3 DNA sequence: TGTGCCTCCCTTAGCGGGAGCGGGAACGAGCAGTACTTC. Translating it yields CASLSGSGNEQYF. Drawing the rest from reference TRBV28 and TRBJ2-7, the complete variable domain is DVKVTQSSRYLVKRTGEKVFLECVQDMDHENMFWYRQDPGLGLRLIYFSYDVKMKEKGDIPEGYSVSREKKERFSLILESASTNQTSMYLCASLSGSGNEQYFGPGTRLTVT.

The chain joins TRBV21-1 to TRBJ1-5. TRBV21-1 is a documented pseudogene. The CDR3 is 14 residues long. The CDR3 DNA reads as TGTGCCGGCCAAGGACTAATGCGCAATCAGCCCCAGCATTTT. This encodes CAGQGLMRNQPQHF.

V usage is TRBV4-3 and J usage is TRBJ2-2; TRBD2 is a possible D gene (6 bases). From germline, CDR1 is LGHNA and CDR2 YSLEER. There are 16 residues in the CDR3. V was clipped by 0 bases and J by 10 bases, with 18 bases between them. The DNA of the CDR3 is TGCGCCAGCAGCCAAGATGGGGACTTGTGGATCGAGGAGCTGTTTTTT. Encoded protein: CASSQDGDLWIEELFF.

The chain recombines TRBV9 with TRBJ2-7; D is possibly TRBD2 (5 bases). The V end was cut by 4 bases, the J end by 6 bases, with 17 bases between. The CDR3 runs to 14 residues. CDR1 SGDLS and CDR2 YYNGEE come from the germline V gene. CDR3 sequence (DNA): TGTGCCAGCAGCCCAAAGAGGGCTGTGGGCGAGCAGTACTTC. This sequence encodes CASSPKRAVGEQYF.

This clone was detected only a few times. The chain employs TRBV18 and TRBJ1-1; D remains unclear. This CDR3 spans 12 amino acids. Trimming pared 6 bases from V and 7 bases from J, leaving 12 bases between. Looked up from germline, CDR1 is KGHSH and CDR2 is LQKENI. The CDR3 here is CASSGFEVEAFF. DNA of the CDR3: TGTGCCAGCTCTGGGTTCGAGGTTGAAGCTTTCTTT.

In this sample, this clone turned up once. V gene TRBV5-1 combines with J gene TRBJ1-5; 7 bases are a match to TRBD1. The V gene's germline CDR1 is SGHRS and CDR2 YFSETQ. This CDR3 spans 15 amino acids. V lost 0 bases and J lost 4; bases outside the gene matches: 4. CDR3 nucleotide sequence: TGCGCCAGCAGCTTGGCCGGCAGGGGGAATCAGCCCCAGCATTTT. Amino acid sequence: CASSLAGRGNQPQHF.

The CDR3 sequence: CASSEGSRQFF. The CDR3 DNA reads TGTGCCAGCAGTGAAGGGTCACGGCAGTTCTTC. This sequence joins TRBV2 and TRBJ2-1; D unresolved. V lost 1 base and J lost 12, with 7 bases in between. The CDR3 has 11 amino acids. In germline, CDR1 is SNHLY, CDR2 FYNNEI.

The CDR3 nucleotides are TGTGCCAGCAGGAGAGACAGGGGGCTGACCTACGAGCAGTACTTC. Amino acids: CASRRDRGLTYEQYF. The V call is TRBV7-9, the J call TRBJ2-7; 10 nucleotides line up with TRBD1. Germline V CDR1 and CDR2: SEHNR, FQNEAQ (reference sequence). This CDR3 is 15 amino acids long. V was pared by 6 bases and J by 2 bases, with 7 bases of the junction left unmatched.

The rearrangement links TRBV6-5 to TRBJ1-1, with D maybe TRBD1 (5 bases). CDR1 MNHEY and CDR2 SVGAGI come from the germline V gene. The length of the CDR3 is 12 residues. V dropped 0 bases and J dropped 11 bases, with 10 bases sitting between them. The chain's CDR3 is CASSYSGTKAFF. The CDR3 nucleotides read TGTGCCAGCAGTTACTCCGGGACGAAGGCTTTCTTT.

The rearrangement links TRBV18 to TRBJ1-1, with D unclear. The CDR3 consists of 13 residues. CDR1 and CDR2 from the germline V gene are KGHSH and LQKENI. V lost 5 bases to trimming and J lost 6 bases, with 13 bases between them. The CDR3 region is CASSSRGGAEAFF. CDR3 sequence (DNA): TGTGCCAGCTCAAGCAGAGGTGGGGCTGAAGCTTTCTTT.

The chain joins TRBV6-6 to TRBJ2-1, with 8 bases aligning to TRBD2. CDR1 is MNHNY and CDR2 is SVGAGI in the germline V gene (reference sequence). This CDR3 has 14 residues. V gave up 2 bases and J gave up 8 bases; unmatched junction bases: 5. The CDR3 protein is CASSYESGSYEQFF. DNA for the CDR3: TGTGCCAGCAGTTACGAAAGCGGGAGTTATGAGCAGTTCTTC.

The J gene is TRBJ1-5, the V gene TRBV30; tentatively, D is TRBD1 (6 bases). The ends were cut back, 1 base at V and 2 bases at J, with 9 bases in the middle. Looked up from germline, CDR1 is GTSNPN and CDR2 is SVGIG (reference sequence). The CDR3 consists of 14 residues. CDR3 residues: CAWSASGGNQPQHF. CDR3 DNA: TGTGCCTGGAGTGCCTCAGGGGGCAATCAGCCCCAGCATTTT.

The V call is TRBV7-2, the J call TRBJ1-1; TRBD1 aligns across 7 bases. The germline V gene has CDR1 SGHTA and CDR2 FQGNSA. The CDR3 totals 14 residues. Trimming at V came to 2 bases and at J to 4 bases, leaving 4 bases not matched to a gene. The CDR3 DNA is TGTGCCAGCAGCTTACGACAGGGTGGCACTGAAGCTTTCTTT. Encoded protein: CASSLRQGGTEAFF.

This clone was counted a few times. CDR3 region: CASTETVESPLHF. The CDR3 coding sequence is TGTGCCAGCACCGAGACAGTTGAATCACCCCTCCACTTT. The V gene is TRBV28, the J gene TRBJ1-6; possibly TRBD1 for D (5 bases). There are 13 residues in the CDR3. The V end lost 7 bases, the J end lost 10 bases, and 14 bases lay between the germline ends. CDR1 is MDHEN, CDR2 SYDVKM, per germline.

The chain carries TRBV14 and TRBJ2-2; 7 bases are a match to TRBD1. CDR3 length: 16 residues. V trimming: 1 base; J trimming: 5 bases; junction bases outside the gene matches: 7. The germline CDR1 and CDR2 sequences are SGHDN and FVKESK. The CDR3 DNA is TGTGCCAGCAGCCAAGTAAATCCAGGGGGAACCGGGGAGCTGTTTTTT. Residues: CASSQVNPGGTGELFF. Full variable domain (outside the CDR3, taken from reference TRBV14 and TRBJ2-2): EAGVTQFPSHSVIEKGQTVTLRCDPISGHDNLYWYRRVMGKEIKFLLHFVKESKQDESGMPNNRFLAERTGGTYSTLKVQPAELEDSGVYFCASSQVNPGGTGELFFGEGSRLTVL.